This T cell receptor beta chain was recorded in a study of Ad26.COV2.S vaccination and SARS-CoV-2 variants. Study outcomes and limitations: The TCR breadth and depth analyses may have understated or missed part of the total T cell responses. Reportedly, after vaccination the spike-specific CD8+ and CD4+ T cell responses displayed substantial breadth.

With respect to this clone: Its antigen is as yet unknown.

Per the germline V gene, CDR1 is SGHRS and CDR2 is YFSETQ. V was cut by 0 bases and J by 5 bases, with 15 bases left in between. The CDR3 extends over 16 amino acids. Profiling relied on immunoSEQ multiplex PCR, and the TCRdb table lists in-frame clones only, not all of them. The sample gives approximately 340,000 clones, around 90% of which show up once; about 3.9% is in the top ten. The rearrangement uses TRBV5-1 and TRBJ1-3; D might be TRBD1 (6 bases). The origin of this receptor is a human donor who had recovered from COVID-19. This specimen consisted of peripheral blood, obtained after recovery from COVID-19. Here the CDR3 reads CASSLATGTIRNTIYF. As DNA, the CDR3 is TGCGCCAGCAGCTTGGCCACAGGGACAATAAGAAACACCATATATTTT.